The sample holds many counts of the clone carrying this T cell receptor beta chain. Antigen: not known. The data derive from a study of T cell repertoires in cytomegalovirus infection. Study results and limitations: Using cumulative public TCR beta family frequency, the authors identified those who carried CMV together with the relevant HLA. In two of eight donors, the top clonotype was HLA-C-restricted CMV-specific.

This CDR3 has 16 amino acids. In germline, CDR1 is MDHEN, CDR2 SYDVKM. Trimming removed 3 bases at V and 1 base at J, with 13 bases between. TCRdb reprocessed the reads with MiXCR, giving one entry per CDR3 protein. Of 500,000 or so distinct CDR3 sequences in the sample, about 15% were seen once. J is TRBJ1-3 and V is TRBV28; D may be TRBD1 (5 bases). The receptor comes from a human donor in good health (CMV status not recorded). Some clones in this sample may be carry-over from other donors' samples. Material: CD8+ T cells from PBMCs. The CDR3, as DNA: TGTGCCAGCAGTTTTGCCGGGGAGGGGTCTGGAAACACCATATATTTT. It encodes CASSFAGEGSGNTIYF.